The next 32 T cell receptor beta chains were all read from a single sample in a study of memory CD4+ T cells and cytomegalovirus serostatus. The sort gate was single viable CD3+CD4+CD8-CD45RO+ cells for memory CD4+ T cells. Clones were sequenced by immunoSEQ multiplex PCR, and TCRdb holds only the in-frame ones, with some missing. Of about 57,000 clones in the sample, less than 85% were seen once. The material sequenced was memory CD4+ T cells from blood. These receptors all come from an adult in good health and CMV-seronegative.

The chain employs TRBV27 and TRBJ2-7, with 10 bases identical to TRBD1. J lost 1 base, V lost 11 bases, and 11 bases had no gene match. This CDR3 is 15 amino acids long. Germline V gene data show CDR1 as MNHEY and CDR2 as SMNVEV (reference sequence). CDR3 DNA sequence: TGTGCCGTACGACCGGGGACAGGGGCATCCTACGAGCAGTACTTC. Encoded protein: CAVRPGTGASYEQYF.

The DNA of the CDR3 is TGTGCCAGCAGCGAACAGGGTGCAACTAATGAAAAACTGTTTTTT. This gives the protein CASSEQGATNEKLFF. This chain connects TRBV11-1 to TRBJ1-4; D may be TRBD1 (6 bases). CDR3 length: 15 amino acids. Between the trimmed V and J ends, which lost 5 bases and 0 bases, there was a span of 10 bases. Germline V CDR1 and CDR2: SGHAT, FQDESV (reference sequence).

The gene calls are TRBV6-6 and TRBJ1-5; weak D call: TRBD1 (6 bases). The germline CDR1 and CDR2 sequences are MNHNY and SVGAGI (reference sequence). CDR3 length: 15 residues. The V end was cut by 6 bases, the J end by 3 bases, with 15 bases between. CDR3 protein: CASRASGDTNQPQHF. CDR3 in DNA: TGTGCCAGCAGGGCCTCTGGGGACACCAATCAGCCCCAGCATTTT.

The chain combines TRBV15 with TRBJ2-7; TRBD2 aligns across 9 bases. The CDR3 extends over 16 amino acids. Trimming cost V 1 base and J 6 bases; bases outside gene matches: 10. Germline assignment: CDR1 LNHNV and CDR2 YYDKDF (reference sequence). CDR3 sequence reads: CATSRGTGTSFGEQYF. The CDR3 nucleotides read TGTGCCACCAGCAGAGGTACCGGGACTAGCTTCGGCGAGCAGTACTTC.

This clone was observed a handful of times. In nucleotides, the CDR3 is TGTGCCAGCAGCTTAGCACCTAACACTGAAGCTTTCTTT. It translates to CASSLAPNTEAFF. V and J are TRBV7-9 and TRBJ1-1; the D is unclear. Looked up from germline, CDR1 is SEHNR and CDR2 is FQNEAQ (reference sequence). V was shortened by 0 bases and J by 2 bases, with 4 bases between the two germline ends. The CDR3 is 13 amino acids.

This chain uses TRBV30 with TRBJ2-7, with 8 bases matching TRBD2. Germline lookup yields CDR1 GTSNPN and CDR2 SVGIG (reference sequence). CDR3 size: 13 residues. The V segment lost 4 bases and the J segment 4 bases; nucleotides outside the gene matches: 6. The CDR3: CAWKTGGKYEQYF. The CDR3 region has the DNA TGTGCCTGGAAAACGGGAGGGAAGTACGAGCAGTACTTC. The entire variable domain, with the rest obtained from reference TRBV30 and TRBJ2-7, is as follows: SQTIHQWPATLVQPVGSPLSLECTVEGTSNPNLYWYRQAAGRGLQLLFYSVGIGQISSEVPQNLSASRPQDRQFILSSKKLLLSDSGFYLCAWKTGGKYEQYFGPGTRLTVT.

This rearrangement joins TRBV29-1 to TRBJ2-5; D may be TRBD1 (5 bases). Trimming shortened V by 7 bases and J by 4 bases, and 16 bases separated the two germline ends. CDR3 length equals 13 residues. Germline assignment: CDR1 SQVTM and CDR2 ANQGSEA. The CDR3 sequence is CSGRQAGSETQYF. In nucleotides, the CDR3 is TGCAGCGGGCGGCAGGCAGGGTCAGAGACCCAGTACTTC.

The gene calls are TRBV6-1 and TRBJ1-2; D perhaps matches TRBD1 (5 bases). Germline V gene lookup returns CDR1 MNHNS and CDR2 SASEGT. The CDR3 contains 14 residues. Trimming took 8 bases from V and 1 from J, leaving 14 bases between them. DNA of the CDR3: TGTGCCAGCGTACCGGGACCGAGTAACTATGGCTACACCTTC. Translated, it gives CASVPGPSNYGYTF.

The V call is TRBV19, the J call TRBJ1-5; TRBD1 agrees at 7 bases. The germline CDR1 and CDR2 sequences are LNHDA and SQIVND (reference sequence). The length of the CDR3 is 16 residues. Trimming at V came to 3 bases and at J to 7 bases, leaving 12 bases not matched to a gene. In DNA, the CDR3 is TGTGCCAGTAGTATCAGGGGCAGGGGGGCGATCCAGCCCCAGCATTTT. It encodes CASSIRGRGAIQPQHF. Together with reference TRBV19 and TRBJ1-5, the CDR3 gives the full variable domain: DGGITQSPKYLFRKEGQNVTLSCEQNLNHDAMYWYRQDPGQGLRLIYYSQIVNDFQKGDIAEGYSVSREKKESFPLTVTSAQKNPTAFYLCASSIRGRGAIQPQHFGDGTRLSIL.

In its sample, this clone was seen once. The chain uses TRBV13 and TRBJ2-7; 8 nucleotides match TRBD1. Germline lookup yields CDR1 PRHDT and CDR2 FYEKMQ (reference sequence). The J segment lost 6 bases and the V segment lost 5 bases, leaving 3 bases of the junction unmatched. CDR3 size: 12 residues. In nucleotides, the CDR3 is TGTGCCAGCAGCCTCGACAGGGGCGAGCAGTACTTC. This sequence encodes CASSLDRGEQYF.

Only a few counts were recorded for this clone. The chain couples TRBV2 to TRBJ2-3, with TRBD2 matching over 10 bases. CDR3 length: 15 residues. Looked up from germline, CDR1 is SNHLY and CDR2 is FYNNEI. V was clipped by 4 bases and J by 2 bases; unmatched bases: 3. For the CDR3, the DNA is TGTGCCAGCAGTGGAAGCGGGAGGGCCACAGATACGCAGTATTTT. Its protein is CASSGSGRATDTQYF.

This chain's CDR3 is CASSLTGYGYTF. DNA for the CDR3: TGTGCCAGCAGCTTAACCGGGTATGGCTACACCTTC. The chain combines TRBV7-2 with TRBJ1-2; D unclear. V was clipped by 2 bases and J by 5 bases, with 6 bases between them. Germline values: CDR1 SGHTA, CDR2 FQGNSA. The CDR3 covers 12 residues. Together with reference TRBV7-2 and TRBJ1-2, the CDR3 gives the full variable domain: GAGVSQSPSNKVTEKGKDVELRCDPISGHTALYWYRQSLGQGLEFLIYFQGNSAPDKSGLPSDRFSAERTGGSVSTLTIQRTQQEDSAVYLCASSLTGYGYTFGSGTRLTVV.

The CDR3 DNA is TGCGCCAGCAGCACAGGGACAGGGAGAGATGGCTACACCTTC. It yields the protein CASSTGTGRDGYTF. The V and J genes are TRBV5-1 and TRBJ1-2; 9 bases are shared with TRBD1. CDR1 is SGHRS, CDR2 YFSETQ, per germline. CDR3 length equals 14 residues. Losses at the gene ends were 4 bases for V and 6 bases for J; bases not matched to a gene: 7.

The chain combines TRBV19 with TRBJ2-1, with 8 bases that match TRBD1. V shed 7 bases and J 3 bases; nucleotides not matched to a gene: 8. The CDR3 is 15 residues long. Germline V gives CDR1 LNHDA, CDR2 SQIVND (reference sequence). The CDR3 protein is CASKRVQGGYNEQFF. CDR3 nucleotides: TGTGCCAGTAAAAGAGTACAGGGGGGCTACAATGAGCAGTTCTTC.

The CDR3 DNA reads as TGTGCCACCAGCAGAGACAATTCACCCCTCCACTTT. Its protein product is CATSRDNSPLHF. The chain uses TRBV15 and TRBJ1-6; D not resolved. Between the trimmed V and J ends, which lost 0 bases and 7 bases, there was a span of 1 base. The CDR3 contains 12 residues. Germline values: CDR1 LNHNV, CDR2 YYDKDF (reference sequence).

The chain has TRBV12-5 and TRBJ2-5, with D possibly matching TRBD1 (6 bases). CDR1 and CDR2 (germline): LGHNT, FRNRAP. V was trimmed by 5 bases and J by 2 bases, leaving 12 bases between them. This CDR3 spans 14 amino acids. CDR3 sequence reads: CASGPLGGQETQYF. CDR3 bases: TGTGCTAGTGGTCCCTTAGGGGGACAAGAGACCCAGTACTTC.

J is TRBJ2-2 and V is TRBV28; 8 bases are shared with TRBD1. The ends lost 7 bases at V and 5 bases at J; junction bases unmatched: 6. This CDR3 region has 14 residues. The germline V gene has CDR1 MDHEN and CDR2 SYDVKM. Here the CDR3 reads CASTPRTGTGELFF. For the CDR3, the DNA is TGTGCCAGCACCCCTAGGACAGGGACCGGGGAGCTGTTTTTT.

V and J are TRBV9 and TRBJ1-2; D is perhaps TRBD1 (5 bases). The V gene lost 2 bases and the J gene lost 3 bases, with 11 bases spanning the gap. Germline values: CDR1 SGDLS, CDR2 YYNGEE. CDR3 length equals 14 residues. DNA for the CDR3: TGTGCCAGCAGCGTTGACGGGGGTTACTATGGCTACACCTTC. Its protein product is CASSVDGGYYGYTF.

This chain links TRBV10-3 with TRBJ1-1; the D gene is possibly TRBD1 (6 bases). The CDR3 totals 14 residues. The V end lost 5 bases, the J end lost 1 base, and 11 bases lay between the germline ends. Germline V gene lookup returns CDR1 ENHRY and CDR2 SYGVKD. CDR3 loop: CAISRRDKNTEAFF. In DNA form, the CDR3 reads TGTGCCATCAGTCGCCGGGACAAGAACACTGAAGCTTTCTTT.

This sequence joins TRBV5-1 and TRBJ2-1; 9 bases are shared with TRBD1. J was trimmed by 1 base and V by 5 bases; bases with no gene match: 7. CDR3 length: 16 residues. Germline V gene sequence: CDR1 SGHRS, CDR2 YFSETQ. The DNA for the CDR3 is TGCGCCAGCAGAGATATAGGACAGGGGTCCTACAATGAGCAGTTCTTC. Translated: CASRDIGQGSYNEQFF.

In regard to this clone: The same CDR3 can be traced to other DNA sequences in this sample. This chain joins TRBV6-6 and TRBJ2-4; D may be TRBD2 (5 bases). CDR1 and CDR2 from the germline V gene are MNHNY and SVGAGI (reference sequence). CDR3 length: 15 residues. V lost 5 bases and J 8 bases, leaving 19 bases between the germline ends. The CDR3 region is CASSPVGRTRDIQYF. The CDR3 DNA reads as TGTGCCAGCAGTCCCGTAGGGAGAACCCGGGACATTCAGTACTTC.

The rearrangement uses TRBV9 and TRBJ1-2; maybe TRBD1 (5 bases). The CDR3 contains 15 residues. Germline V gene lookup returns CDR1 SGDLS and CDR2 YYNGEE. Trimming pared 4 bases from V and 4 bases from J, leaving 17 bases between. The CDR3 here is CASSPPVGQSYGYTF. CDR3 nucleotide sequence: TGTGCCAGCAGCCCCCCAGTGGGGCAGAGCTATGGCTACACCTTC.

The V gene is TRBV6-5, the J gene TRBJ1-2; the D gene is possibly TRBD1 (5 bases). Germline V gene data show CDR1 as MNHEY and CDR2 as SVGAGI. This CDR3 spans 14 amino acids. The germline V and J ends were trimmed by 5 bases and 8 bases, with 18 bases remaining between them. CDR3 coding DNA: TGTGCCAGCAGTCTCCAGGCCGGGGGGGTGGGCTACACCTTC. Encoded protein: CASSLQAGGVGYTF.

The genes are TRBV7-2 and TRBJ2-7; TRBD1 matches 8 bases. CDR1 is SGHTA and CDR2 is FQGNSA in the germline V gene. The CDR3 loop spans 13 amino acids. The V gene end was trimmed by 5 bases and the J gene end by 7 bases; junction bases not matched to a gene: 7. The CDR3 sequence is CASSKQGGVEQYF. The CDR3 DNA is TGTGCCAGCAGCAAACAGGGGGGAGTTGAGCAGTACTTC.

This rearrangement joins TRBV19 to TRBJ2-7, with D perhaps matching TRBD2 (5 bases). The CDR3 sequence is 14 residues long. CDR1 LNHDA and CDR2 SQIVND come from the germline V gene (reference sequence). V lost 5 bases to trimming and J lost 10 bases, with 21 bases between them. The CDR3 nucleotides read TGTGCCAGTAGTTCCGAGGACTCCCATTTCGGCCAGTACTTC. Protein product: CASSSEDSHFGQYF. Variable domain in full (rest from reference TRBV19 and TRBJ2-7): DGGITQSPKYLFRKEGQNVTLSCEQNLNHDAMYWYRQDPGQGLRLIYYSQIVNDFQKGDIAEGYSVSREKKESFPLTVTSAQKNPTAFYLCASSSEDSHFGQYFGPGTRLTVT.

This clone was found a few times. The gene calls are TRBV10-3 and TRBJ2-5; TRBD2 matches at 7 bases. In germline, CDR1 is ENHRY, CDR2 SYGVKD. V shed 6 bases and J 1 base; nucleotides not matched to a gene: 8. The CDR3 has 15 residues. The CDR3 DNA follows: TGTGCCATCAGGGGAAATACGGGGGGCCAAGAGACCCAGTACTTC. This encodes CAIRGNTGGQETQYF.

The J gene is TRBJ1-1, the V gene TRBV4-2, with D tentatively TRBD1 (6 bases). V was cut by 4 bases and J by 2 bases, with 11 bases left in between. The CDR3 covers 14 residues. Germline values: CDR1 LGHNA, CDR2 YNFKEQ. The CDR3 loop is CASSLGQLNTEAFF. As DNA, the CDR3 is TGTGCCAGCAGCCTCGGACAGCTAAACACTGAAGCTTTCTTT.

V gene TRBV5-1 combines with J gene TRBJ1-1; perhaps TRBD1 as D (5 bases). Trimming took 0 bases from V and 5 from J, leaving 11 bases between them. CDR3 length: 14 residues. The V gene's germline CDR1 is SGHRS and CDR2 YFSETQ. CDR3 sequence reads: CASSLGPGGTEAFF. CDR3 bases: TGCGCCAGCAGCTTGGGACCGGGGGGGACTGAAGCTTTCTTT.

This sequence joins TRBV5-5 and TRBJ2-2, with unresolved D. The CDR3 sequence is 15 residues long. The V and J ends lost 4 bases and 1 base respectively, with 11 bases between them. The germline V gene has CDR1 SGHKS and CDR2 YYEKEE (reference sequence). The CDR3 sequence: CASSLADLNTGELFF. The CDR3 bases are TGTGCCAGCAGCCTGGCGGACCTGAACACCGGGGAGCTGTTTTTT.

This chain joins TRBV6-6 and TRBJ2-6; D may be TRBD2 (5 bases). V dropped 2 bases and J dropped 4 bases, with 9 bases sitting between them. This CDR3 region has 15 residues. Looked up from germline, CDR1 is MNHNY and CDR2 is SVGAGI (reference sequence). The CDR3: CASSYPTGGANVLTF. The DNA of the CDR3 is TGTGCCAGCAGTTACCCTACGGGAGGGGCCAACGTCCTGACTTTC.

The chain uses TRBV7-9 and TRBJ1-2; the D gene is possibly TRBD1 (5 bases). The CDR3 covers 16 residues. V was cut by 1 base and J by 3 bases, with 15 bases left in between. CDR1 SEHNR and CDR2 FQNEAQ come from the germline V gene (reference sequence). The CDR3 nucleotides read TGTGCCAGCAGCTTAGGGGCAGGGATGGTTGACTATGGCTACACCTTC. It codes for CASSLGAGMVDYGYTF.

The chain has TRBV19 and TRBJ1-1; a weak D match, TRBD1 (5 bases). The CDR3 has 13 residues. From germline, CDR1 is LNHDA and CDR2 SQIVND (reference sequence). Trimming left V 6 bases short and J 6 bases short, with 14 bases between. The CDR3 here is CASSRVGRAEAFF. CDR3 coding DNA: TGTGCCAGTAGCCGGGTGGGGCGAGCTGAAGCTTTCTTT.